The 14 T cell receptor beta chains listed next were all sequenced from one sample in a study of vaccination and CD4 T cells after COVID-19. Treatment here: approximately 10-day PBMC culture with coronavirus spike peptide pools or control peptides (ViraFEST assay). These TCRs are of unknown antigen specificity. At the Johns Hopkins FTIC core, DNA taken from cultured CD4+ T cells was sequenced by way of the Oncomine TCR Beta short-read assay. MiXCR, run by TCRdb on the PCR reads, gives a single entry per CDR3 protein. Here the sample spans roughly 20,000 distinct CDR3 sequences, 40% to 55% being singletons. Source: CD4+ T cells from blood, cultured in vitro, taken after SARS-CoV-2 vaccination. These receptors came from a human donor who had recovered from COVID-19.

This chain connects TRBV6-1 to TRBJ1-6; D gene unclear. CDR3 length: 15 residues. Trimming took 1 base from V and 7 from J, leaving 11 bases between them. Germline loops: CDR1 MNHNS, CDR2 SASEGT. For the CDR3, the DNA is TGTGCCAGCAGTGAAGTAGGGCCCGCAAATTCACCCCTCCACTTT. Its protein is CASSEVGPANSPLHF.

In this sample, this clonotype turned up a few times. The V call is TRBV7-8, the J call TRBJ2-7; a weak D match, TRBD1 (5 bases). Per the germline V gene, CDR1 is SGHVS and CDR2 is FQNEAQ. The ends were cut back, 3 bases at V and 8 bases at J, with 14 bases in the middle. The CDR3 sequence is 13 residues long. The CDR3: CASSLRQNSKQYF. CDR3 sequence (DNA): TGTGCCAGCAGCTTGAGACAGAACTCCAAGCAGTACTTC.

This clonotype was counted a single time. The chain employs TRBV6-1 and TRBJ1-2, with D maybe TRBD1 (6 bases). The CDR3 is 13 residues long. The V gene's germline CDR1 is MNHNS and CDR2 SASEGT. Trimming left V 5 bases short and J 7 bases short, with 14 bases between. The CDR3, as DNA: TGTGCCAGCAGTAACGGGGGGGGGCCTGGCTACACCTTC. As protein: CASSNGGGPGYTF.

This chain connects TRBV7-9 to TRBJ1-1, with no clear D. Trimming stripped 0 bases from V and 0 bases from J, with 11 bases between. The CDR3 has 16 amino acids. Germline CDR1 SEHNR, CDR2 FQNEAQ (reference sequence). CDR3 protein: CASSLARGLLNTEAFF. DNA of the CDR3: TGTGCCAGCAGCTTAGCGCGCGGGCTGCTGAACACTGAAGCTTTCTTT.

This clonotype was detected once. The rearrangement uses TRBV20-1 and TRBJ2-1; 7 positions match TRBD2. The CDR3 sequence is 16 residues long. From germline, CDR1 is DFQATT and CDR2 SNEGSKA (reference sequence). J gave up 10 bases and V 0 bases, and 15 bases lay outside the gene matches. The DNA for the CDR3 is TGCAGTGCTAGAGACGAAGGAGTGGGAGGGTTAGGGGAGCAGTTCTTC. Translating it yields CSARDEGVGGLGEQFF.

The gene calls are TRBV5-8 and TRBJ2-5, with D hard to call. The CDR3 loop spans 15 amino acids. V was pared by 4 bases and J by 2 bases, with 15 bases between. Per the germline V gene, CDR1 is SGHTS and CDR2 is YDEGEE. The CDR3 loop is CASSARLGLQETQYF. The CDR3 coding sequence is TGTGCCAGCAGCGCGCGGTTAGGGTTGCAAGAGACCCAGTACTTC. Full variable domain (rest looked up from reference TRBV5-8 and TRBJ2-5): EAGVTQSPTHLIKTRGQQATLRCSPISGHTSVYWYQQALGLGLQFLLWYDEGEERNRGNFPPRFSGRQFPNYSSELNVNALELEDSALYLCASSARLGLQETQYFGPGTRLLVL.

A few counts support this clonotype. The chain has TRBV6-1 and TRBJ1-1; D ambiguous. This CDR3 comprises 14 residues. In germline, CDR1 is MNHNS, CDR2 SASEGT. V dropped 3 bases and J dropped 1 base, with 9 bases sitting between them. CDR3 DNA: TGTGCCAGCAGTGAGACACACGAGAACACTGAAGCTTTCTTT. Protein product: CASSETHENTEAFF.

The J gene is TRBJ2-3, the V gene TRBV11-2; TRBD2 matches 10 bases. V shed 5 bases and J 2 bases; nucleotides not matched to a gene: 7. The CDR3 length is 16 residues. Germline CDR1 reads SGHAT; CDR2 reads FQNNGV. The DNA for the CDR3 is TGTGCCAGCAGCCCCATCAGCGGGGGGGCCACAGATACGCAGTATTTT. Protein product: CASSPISGGATDTQYF.

The V call is TRBV5-6, the J call TRBJ2-7; 10 bases fit TRBD1. The CDR3 totals 14 residues. Germline CDR1 reads SGHDT; CDR2 reads YYEEEE. Trimming cost V 3 bases and J 3 bases; bases outside gene matches: 3. The CDR3 spells CASSWGQGIYEQYF. The CDR3 bases are TGTGCCAGCAGCTGGGGACAGGGGATCTACGAGCAGTACTTC.

The rearrangement links TRBV15 to TRBJ2-1; possibly TRBD1 for D (5 bases). Trimming stripped 0 bases from V and 4 bases from J, with 13 bases between. Per germline, CDR1 LNHNV and CDR2 YYDKDF (reference sequence). The CDR3 extends over 16 amino acids. CDR3 coding DNA: TGTGCCACCAGCAGAGAACCCAACAACAGGTACAATGAGCAGTTCTTC. It encodes CATSREPNNRYNEQFF.

This chain connects TRBV25-1 to TRBJ2-7; tentative D call: TRBD1 (5 bases). Deletions cut 1 base from V and 2 bases from J, with 12 bases between. The CDR3 extends over 15 amino acids. Germline assignment: CDR1 MGHDK and CDR2 SYGVNS. The CDR3 nucleotides are TGTGCCAGCAGTGAATCCAGGGTCTTTACCTACGAGCAGTACTTC. It yields the protein CASSESRVFTYEQYF.

The chain recombines TRBV20-1 with TRBJ1-5, with D maybe TRBD1 (6 bases). The CDR3 sequence is 14 residues long. Per germline, CDR1 DFQATT and CDR2 SNEGSKA (reference sequence). The germline V and J ends were trimmed by 6 bases and 0 bases, with 12 bases remaining between them. The CDR3 nucleotides are TGCAGTGCAAGACGGGACAATAGCAATCAGCCCCAGCATTTT. Translation: CSARRDNSNQPQHF.

The rearrangement links TRBV20-1 to TRBJ1-4, with D possibly being TRBD1 (6 bases). This CDR3 is 14 amino acids long. Trimming pared 6 bases from V and 8 bases from J, leaving 19 bases between. Germline V lookup: CDR1 DFQATT, CDR2 SNEGSKA (reference sequence). CDR3 in DNA: TGCAGTGCCTATAATACCGGGGGCAAGGAAAAACTGTTTTTT. Residues: CSAYNTGGKEKLFF.

The chain joins TRBV20-1 to TRBJ2-7; 8 nucleotides align to TRBD2. This CDR3 spans 15 amino acids. From germline, CDR1 is DFQATT and CDR2 SNEGSKA (reference sequence). Trimming took 2 bases from V and 3 from J; bases not matched to a gene: 9. The CDR3 DNA follows: TGCAGTGCTAGACGGCGGGAGGAAGTACTCTACGAGCAGTACTTC. Its protein is CSARRREEVLYEQYF.